Each of the 4 T cell receptor beta chains below was sequenced from the same sample in a study of blood T cell repertoires in COVID-19. Measured with immunoSEQ multiplex PCR; TCRdb has only the in-frame clones, and not every one. Of 400,000 to 500,000 clones listed, approximately 90% are singletons. Input material: PBMCs or T cells enriched from blood (not recorded which). These receptors all stem from a woman aged 40 to 50 who had recovered from COVID-19.

The rearrangement uses TRBV11-2 and TRBJ2-1; 8 positions match TRBD2. The J segment lost 6 bases and the V segment lost 5 bases, leaving 6 bases of the junction unmatched. Germline V gene sequence: CDR1 SGHAT, CDR2 FQNNGV. This CDR3 is 14 amino acids long. The CDR3 region has the DNA TGTGCCAGCAGCGAAGGACTAGCCAGCAATGAGCAGTTCTTC. Translating it yields CASSEGLASNEQFF.

The chain has TRBV19 and TRBJ1-5; a weak D match, TRBD1 (5 bases). The length of the CDR3 is 15 residues. In germline, CDR1 is LNHDA, CDR2 SQIVND (reference sequence). The ends were cut back, 4 bases at V and 0 bases at J, with 10 bases in the middle. DNA of the CDR3: TGTGCCAGTAGTAGTCAGGGTCTTAGCAATCAGCCCCAGCATTTT. It is translated as CASSSQGLSNQPQHF.

The chain employs TRBV7-9 and TRBJ1-3; D is possibly TRBD1 (6 bases). V was pared by 6 bases and J by 0 bases, with 15 bases between. The CDR3 length is 16 residues. Per the germline V gene, CDR1 is SEHNR and CDR2 is FQNEAQ (reference sequence). For the CDR3, the DNA is TGTGCCAGCAGTGTGTCGACAGGCCCCTCTGGAAACACCATATATTTT. Translated, it gives CASSVSTGPSGNTIYF.

This chain uses TRBV5-1 with TRBJ1-3, with 7 bases lining up with TRBD1. The CDR3 is 20 residues long. Germline V CDR1 and CDR2: SGHRS, YFSETQ. The junction had 19 bases not matched to a gene; V was cut back by 4 bases and J by 0 bases. As DNA, the CDR3 is TGCGCCAGCAGCCCCGGAGTAGGGGGCCTCACCGATAACTCTGGAAACACCATATATTTT. Translation: CASSPGVGGLTDNSGNTIYF. Full variable domain (rest looked up from reference TRBV5-1 and TRBJ1-3): KAGVTQTPRYLIKTRGQQVTLSCSPISGHRSVSWYQQTPGQGLQFLFEYFSETQRNKGNFPGRFSGRQFSNSRSEMNVSTLELGDSALYLCASSPGVGGLTDNSGNTIYFGEGSWLTVV.